The 10 T cell receptor beta chains given below trace back to one sample, sequenced in a study of vaccination and CD4 T cells after COVID-19. Their recognized antigens are unknown. Described treatment: roughly 10-day PBMC culture with coronavirus spike peptide pools or control peptides (ViraFEST assay). The Oncomine TCR Beta short-read assay was what sequenced the DNA obtained from cultured CD4+ T cells. Each CDR3 protein is one row after TCRdb ran MiXCR on the PCR reads. The sample yields about 23,000 distinct CDR3 sequences, 58% seen once. Input material: CD4+ T cells from blood, cultured in vitro. The origin of the receptors is a human donor who had recovered from COVID-19.

The chain joins TRBV6-5 to TRBJ2-7, with a tentative D call TRBD1 (6 bases). Trimming stripped 0 bases from V and 2 bases from J, with 11 bases between. The CDR3 runs to 15 residues. Germline assignment: CDR1 MNHEY and CDR2 SVGAGI. The CDR3 DNA is TGTGCCAGCAGTTACTCGAGGCAGGGGACCTACGAGCAGTACTTC. Amino acid sequence: CASSYSRQGTYEQYF.

This clonotype was detected only a few times. V is TRBV7-2 and J is TRBJ1-1; D is uncertain. CDR1 is SGHTA and CDR2 is FQGNSA in the germline V gene. Between the trimmed V and J ends, which lost 5 bases and 0 bases, there was a span of 16 bases. The CDR3 spans 16 residues. The CDR3 DNA reads as TGTGCCAGCAGCGCCAGGCCAGCGAACATGAACACTGAAGCTTTCTTT. This sequence encodes CASSARPANMNTEAFF.

The chain uses TRBV12-3 or TRBV12-4 and TRBJ2-7, with D perhaps matching TRBD1 (6 bases). V lost 3 bases, J lost 3 bases, and 9 bases lay in between. There are 13 residues in the CDR3. The CDR3 region has the DNA TGTGCCAGCAGTTTCGGGACAAACTACGAGCAGTACTTC. Translation gives CASSFGTNYEQYF.

This chain uses TRBV11-2 with TRBJ1-2; D not certain. This CDR3 is built from 15 residues. Germline values: CDR1 SGHAT, CDR2 FQNNGV. V was cut by 1 base and J by 4 bases, with 13 bases left in between. CDR3 in amino acids: CASSLGAGPGYGYTF. CDR3 nucleotide sequence: TGTGCCAGCAGCTTAGGGGCCGGGCCTGGCTATGGCTACACCTTC.

Only a few counts were recorded for this clonotype. The rearrangement joins TRBV7-2 to TRBJ1-5; unclear D gene. Germline V gives CDR1 SGHTA, CDR2 FQGNSA. Trimming left V 1 base short and J 0 bases short, with 7 bases between. The CDR3 loop spans 15 amino acids. The DNA of the CDR3 is TGTGCCAGCAGCTTAGGGAGGGCTAGCAATCAGCCCCAGCATTTT. Protein product: CASSLGRASNQPQHF. Drawing the rest from reference TRBV7-2 and TRBJ1-5, the complete variable domain is GAGVSQSPSNKVTEKGKDVELRCDPISGHTALYWYRQSLGQGLEFLIYFQGNSAPDKSGLPSDRFSAERTGGSVSTLTIQRTQQEDSAVYLCASSLGRASNQPQHFGDGTRLSIL.

The J gene is TRBJ1-2, the V gene TRBV5-4; D may be TRBD1 (5 bases). Trimming took 3 bases from V and 8 from J, leaving 11 bases between them. The CDR3 contains 12 residues. Germline assignment: CDR1 SGHNT and CDR2 YYREEE (reference sequence). This CDR3 reads CASSSRQFGYTF. The CDR3 nucleotides are TGTGCCAGCAGCTCTAGACAGTTCGGCTACACCTTC.

This clonotype was detected only a few times. The J gene is TRBJ1-6, the V gene TRBV19, with TRBD1 matching 7 bases. The CDR3 is 14 residues long. Germline V gene data show CDR1 as LNHDA and CDR2 as SQIVND (reference sequence). J gave up 7 bases and V 6 bases, and 6 bases lay outside the gene matches. The CDR3 DNA follows: TGTGCCAGTAGGGTTGGGACAGAGAATTCACCCCTCCACTTT. Translating gives CASRVGTENSPLHF.

The genes are TRBV7-2 and TRBJ2-3; the match to TRBD2 covers 11 bases. The germline gives CDR1 SGHTA, CDR2 FQGNSA. The V gene end was trimmed by 5 bases and the J gene end by 2 bases; junction bases not matched to a gene: 15. This CDR3 is 19 amino acids long. CDR3 protein: CASSRSGGAGPRVTDTQYF. CDR3 bases: TGTGCCAGCAGCCGTAGCGGGGGGGCGGGTCCGCGAGTCACAGATACGCAGTATTTT.

This rearrangement joins TRBV20-1 to TRBJ2-5; 7 bases align to TRBD2. Germline V gene lookup returns CDR1 DFQATT and CDR2 SNEGSKA (reference sequence). V dropped 0 bases and J dropped 6; count of bases not matched to a gene: 13. The CDR3 runs 16 residues. The CDR3 spells CSARESQAGRAKTQYF. The CDR3 DNA follows: TGCAGTGCTAGAGAATCGCAAGCGGGGCGGGCAAAGACCCAGTACTTC.

The gene calls are TRBV19 and TRBJ1-6; D possibly corresponds to TRBD1 (6 bases). V was trimmed by 6 bases and J by 14 bases, leaving 17 bases between them. CDR1 and CDR2 (germline): LNHDA, SQIVND (reference sequence). The CDR3 extends over 13 amino acids. CDR3 amino acids: CASSPLGGLALHF. In nucleotides, the CDR3 is TGTGCCAGTAGCCCCTTGGGGGGGCTGGCCCTCCACTTT.